This TCR beta chain was recorded in a study of vaccination and CD4 T cells after COVID-19 (dated by TCRdb to 2022 to 2024). Turning to the overall study: SARS-CoV-2 positivity had been established in the convalescent patients by nasal swab PCR, and mild disease was recorded in eight to ten of these patients and severe disease in one. The convalescent cohort comprised six males and four females, including two Hispanic individuals, seven Caucasians, two Asians and one multiracial person. Each participant got two doses of either the Pfizer-BioNTech BNT162b2 vaccine (n=8) or the Moderna mRNA-1273 vaccine (n=2). Post-COVID blood samples from convalescent patients were collected a median of about 100 days after diagnosis, with a range of roughly 30 to 161 days. The time from the second vaccine dose to post-vaccine blood sampling had a median of approximately 72 days and ranged from roughly 12 to 250 days. Culture stimuli were overlapping spike peptide pools from SARS-CoV-2 and from the common cold coronaviruses HCoV-NL63, HCoV-OC43 and HCoV-229E. Control cultures used a CEFX viral epitope pool as positive control, an HIV-1 Nef peptide pool as negative control, or no peptide. In approximately eleven COVID-19 convalescent patients and a handful of infection-naive healthy vaccine recipients, the spike-specific CD4+ TCR repertoire before mRNA vaccination was compared with the repertoire after mRNA vaccination. General findings and caveats noted by the study authors: Nearly all vaccine-specific clones in convalescent patients (304 of 307) were mono-reactive for SARS-CoV-2 spike rather than cross-reactive with common cold coronaviruses. In convalescent patients, a median around 83% of post-vaccine SARS-CoV-2-reactive clones were detected only after vaccination, and vaccine-specific priming was suggested by this finding. Only a relatively small number of convalescent patients were included in the study, and early timepoints following natural infection were not analyzed. An increase in the median number of SARS-CoV-2-reactive clonotypes from around 20 after infection to about 39 after vaccination was observed, but the change was not found to be significant.

According to the study, the label for this sample's treatment or condition signals: roughly 10-day PBMC culture with coronavirus spike peptide pools or control peptides (ViraFEST assay). The study used the ViraFEST assay, which expanded antigen-specific T cells with peptide pools and then identified expanded clonotypes by TCR sequencing. The convalescent patients' positive SARS-CoV-2 PCR tests were from March to December 2020, which was before the Alpha, Beta and Delta variants emerged in the United States. Under 2.5 million PBMCs per well were cultured in IMDM with roughly 5% human AB serum and approximately 10 IU/ml IL-2, plus 10 ug/ml peptide pools. Half of the culture medium was replaced with fresh IL-2-containing medium on days 3 and 7. After 10 to 11 days of culture, CD4+ T cells were isolated by negative selection with the EasySep CD4+ T cell isolation kit. Ficoll-Paque Plus gradient centrifugation was used to isolate PBMCs from whole blood, and the isolated PBMCs were then either used fresh or cryopreserved at -140C. In general, triplicate wells were set up for every culture condition.

Spanning cysteine to phenylalanine, the CDR3 consists of 16 amino acids. Just the 48-base CDR3 DNA is kept, in frame starting at base 1. Looking up the germline V gene yields CDR1 LGHNA and CDR2 YNFKEQ. From V the trimming removes 3 bases and from J it removes 7 bases, while the gene matches leave 7 bases of the junction unaccounted for. Library preparation employed PCR. TCR sequencing of DNA from cultured CD4+ T cells used the Oncomine TCR Beta short-read assay at the Johns Hopkins FTIC core. The QIAamp micro DNA kit was used to extract genomic DNA from the cultured CD4+ T cells. Oncomine TCR Beta libraries from cultured CD4+ T cells were pooled with unique dual indexes and sequenced on an Illumina iSeq 100. As for the authors' bioinformatics: Non-productive sequences were removed, and CDR3s not starting with C, not ending with F or W, or shorter than 7 amino acids were discarded. The MANAFEST web application was used to identify antigen-specific clonotypes by comparing peptide-stimulated wells against reference wells and other culture wells. An FDR below 0.05, an odds ratio above 5, and a productive frequency above 0.1% in at least two of three replicate wells were required for clones to be considered positive. Cross-reactive clonotypes were defined as significantly expanded in both SARS-CoV-2 spike wells and at least one common cold coronavirus spike condition. Similarity between CDR3 sequences was evaluated in R version 3.6.1 using Levenshtein distances (stringdist) and unrooted phylogenetic trees (ape). The public reads were reanalyzed by TCRdb: fastp trimming at Q25, MiXCR alignment, in-frame beta chains only. Duplicate CDR3 protein sequences are folded into a single record with the most common DNA and genes. V and J calls and clone size were set by TCRdb, not the authors. This sample comprises 15,000 or so distinct CDR3 sequences, about 39% of them detected only once. Over 7.5% of the sample rests with the top ten.

In this sample, this clonotype turned up once. No cognate antigen has been identified for it. No base qualities exist here, and no much larger clone lies one base off it. Weak support is all one read offers. Source material: CD4+ T cells from blood, cultured in vitro. The TCR originated in a human donor who had recovered from COVID-19. The chain joins TRBV4-2 to TRBJ2-1; TRBD2 matches 12 bases in the middle. The DNA sequence is as follows: TGTGCCAGCAGCCAGAATCTAGCGGGAGGGCAGAATGAGCAGTTCTTC. It specifies CASSQNLAGGQNEQFF.